These 5 T cell receptor beta chains were all obtained from the same sample, sequenced in a study of CD8+CD57+ T cells in acquired aplastic anemia. An expansion of CD8+CD57+ cells by flow cytometry had been shown in patients chosen for sequencing. Genomic DNA constituted the template upon which TCR beta VDJ and CDR3 profiling was performed. TCRdb passed the reads through MiXCR, listing each CDR3 protein once. The sample shows 150,000 to 200,000 distinct CDR3 sequences, 50% to 65% of them seen only once. What was sequenced was sorted CD4+, CD8+, or CD8+CD57+ T cells (not recorded which) from PBMCs. The receptors stem from a human donor with aplastic anemia.

The genes are TRBV7-6 and TRBJ2-7, with D hard to call. This CDR3 is built from 13 residues. Trimming left V 4 bases short and J 3 bases short, with 10 bases between. Germline CDR1 is SGHVS and CDR2 is FNYEAQ. The CDR3 sequence: CASSSEQLYEQYF. CDR3 sequence (DNA): TGTGCCAGCAGCTCAGAACAGCTCTACGAGCAGTACTTC. Variable domain in full (rest from reference TRBV7-6 and TRBJ2-7): GAGVSQSPRYKVTKRGQDVALRCDPISGHVSLYWYRQALGQGPEFLTYFNYEAQQDKSGLPNDRFSAERPEGSISTLTIQRTEQRDSAMYRCASSSEQLYEQYFGPGTRLTVT.

This sequence joins TRBV7-9 and TRBJ2-1, with D possibly being TRBD1 (5 bases). Trimming pared 8 bases from V and 10 bases from J, leaving 9 bases between. Germline V gene data show CDR1 as SEHNR and CDR2 as FQNEAQ (reference sequence). The CDR3 is 10 amino acids. This chain's CDR3 is CASGAREQFF. The DNA for the CDR3 is TGTGCCAGCGGGGCGAGAGAGCAGTTCTTC. Filled out from reference TRBV7-9 and TRBJ2-1, the complete variable domain reads DTGVSQNPRHKITKRGQNVTFRCDPISEHNRLYWYRQTLGQGPEFLTYFQNEAQLEKSRLLSDRFSAERPKGSFSTLEIQRTEQGDSAMYLCASGAREQFFGPGTRLTVL.

The chain links TRBV20-1 to TRBJ1-6; 11 positions agree with TRBD1. Germline lookup yields CDR1 DFQATT and CDR2 SNEGSKA (reference sequence). The CDR3 is 14 amino acids. V shed 1 base and J 9 bases; nucleotides not matched to a gene: 2. The CDR3 coding sequence is TGCAGTGCTAGAGGGGGACAGGGGGTTTCACCCCTCCACTTT. Protein sequence: CSARGGQGVSPLHF.

V usage is TRBV2 and J usage is TRBJ2-7; 8 bases align to TRBD1. The length of the CDR3 is 13 residues. V was clipped by 4 bases and J by 7 bases; unmatched bases: 6. The germline V gene has CDR1 SNHLY and CDR2 FYNNEI. CDR3 bases: TGTGCCAGCAGTGGGGACAGGATGGGGGAGCAGTACTTC. Encoded protein: CASSGDRMGEQYF.

The V and J genes are TRBV24-1 and TRBJ1-2; 7 bases align to TRBD1. The CDR3 extends over 15 amino acids. Per the germline V gene, CDR1 is KGHDR and CDR2 is SFDVKD. V gave up 3 bases and J gave up 4 bases; unmatched junction bases: 7. CDR3 protein: CATSDRTGTVYGYTF. CDR3 nucleotides: TGTGCCACCAGTGATCGAACCGGGACAGTCTATGGCTACACCTTC.